Detailed here is one TCR beta chain. Its antigen is still unknown. Expressed TCRB transcripts got sequenced, as all isolated RNA was reverse transcribed. Sequencing used immunoSEQ multiplex PCR; TCRdb keeps in-frame clones, though not all of them. The profile shows around 340,000 clones, roughly 8% of them singletons. The V segment lost 5 bases and the J segment 4 bases; nucleotides outside the gene matches: 8. CDR3 size: 17 residues. Germline V CDR1 and CDR2: MRHNA, SNTAGT. This sample was included in a study of beta chain features in type 1 diabetes. Findings and limits, study-wide: Researchers reported that naive, central memory and Treg TCRB repertoires appeared more similar in patients than in healthy donors.

The V call is TRBV6-4, the J call TRBJ1-4, with 12 bases that match TRBD1. Sequenced input: central memory CD4+ T cells from blood. The clonotype comes from a woman aged 18 to 35 in good health. Written as DNA, the CDR3 is TGTGCCAGCAGTCCGGGACAGGGGGCATCGTTTAATGAAAAACTGTTTTTT. Translating it yields CASSPGQGASFNEKLFF.